This T cell receptor beta chain was observed in a study of lymphopenia after photon versus proton radiotherapy. On this clone: Its antigen remains unidentified.

Measured with immunoSEQ multiplex PCR; TCRdb has only the in-frame clones, and not every one. The data show 30,000 to 45,000 clones, 92% seen once. General study results and limits: After lymphocyte nadir, photon-treated repertoires showed oligoclonal expansion, especially CD8+ Temra. Post-nadir TCR diversity decline inversely tracked overall survival among those who died.

Deletions cut 1 base from V and 7 bases from J, with 4 bases between. This CDR3 region has 12 residues. Germline lookup yields CDR1 MGHDK and CDR2 SYGVNS. V gene TRBV25-1 combines with J gene TRBJ2-2; no clear D. The receptor was isolated from a man in his 60s with cholangiocarcinoma. Here the sequenced sample was peripheral blood, taken from a patient treated with photon-based radiotherapy. CDR3 protein: CASSEWGGELFF. The DNA of the CDR3 is TGTGCCAGCAGTGAATGGGGCGGGGAGCTGTTTTTT.